By share of the sample, the clone carrying this TCR beta chain is medium-sized. TCRdb independently ran MiXCR on the RT-PCR reads; one entry per CDR3 protein. Of about 4,200 distinct CDR3 sequences listed, less than 40% are singletons. The CDR3 loop spans 14 amino acids. The germline gives CDR1 SQVTM, CDR2 ANQGSEA. Trimming cost V 4 bases and J 5 bases, with 17 bases left between them. The chain uses TRBV29-1 and TRBJ2-5, with D perhaps being TRBD1 or TRBD2 (6 bases each). The receptor's source is a female donor with primary Sjogren's syndrome. What was sequenced was memory CD4+ T cells from salivary gland. The CDR3 sequence: CSVGGQGGGETQYF. CDR3 DNA sequence: TGCAGCGTTGGGGGGCAGGGAGGAGGGGAGACCCAGTACTTC.